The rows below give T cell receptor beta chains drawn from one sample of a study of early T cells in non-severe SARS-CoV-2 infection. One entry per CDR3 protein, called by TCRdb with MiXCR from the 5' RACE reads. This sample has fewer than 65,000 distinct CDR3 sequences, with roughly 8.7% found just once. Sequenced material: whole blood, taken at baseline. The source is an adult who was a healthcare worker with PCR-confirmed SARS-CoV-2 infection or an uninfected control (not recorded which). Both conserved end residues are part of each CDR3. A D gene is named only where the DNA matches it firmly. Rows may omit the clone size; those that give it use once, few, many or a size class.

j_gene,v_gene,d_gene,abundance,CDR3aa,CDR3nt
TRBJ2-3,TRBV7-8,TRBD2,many,CASSLAPGLAGSTDTQYF,TGTGCCAGCAGCTTAGCCCCTGGACTAGCGGGGTCCACAGATACGCAGTATTTT
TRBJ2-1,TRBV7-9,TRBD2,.,CASSSTLAGVMYEQFF,TGTGCCAGCAGCTCCACACTAGCGGGGGTCATGTATGAGCAGTTCTTC
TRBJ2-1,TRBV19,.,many,CASSIVATPSYNEQFF,TGTGCCAGTAGTATAGTTGCGACTCCCTCCTACAATGAGCAGTTCTTC
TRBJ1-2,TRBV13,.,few,CASSLVGSYYGYTF,TGTGCCAGCAGCTTGGTGGGGAGCTACTATGGCTACACCTTC
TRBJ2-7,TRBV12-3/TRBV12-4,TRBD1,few,CASSSDRDSYEQYF,TGTGCCAGCAGTTCCGACAGGGACTCCTACGAGCAGTACTTC
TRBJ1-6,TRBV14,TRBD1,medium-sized,CASSKQGAVGSPLHF,TGTGCCAGCAGCAAACAGGGGGCGGTTGGATCACCCCTCCACTTT
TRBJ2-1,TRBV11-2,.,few,CASSLGAWEQFF,TGTGCCAGCAGCTTAGGAGCTTGGGAGCAGTTCTTC
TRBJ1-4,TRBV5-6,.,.,CASSRTFNEKLFF,TGTGCCAGCAGCCGGACATTTAACGAAAAACTGTTTTTT
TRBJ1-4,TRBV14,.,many,CASSQDSMDIREKLFF,TGTGCCAGCAGCCAAGATAGTATGGACATAAGAGAAAAACTGTTTTTT
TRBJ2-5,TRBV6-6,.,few,CASSWAGRVRETQYF,TGTGCCAGCTCCTGGGCAGGGAGAGTTAGAGAGACCCAGTACTTC
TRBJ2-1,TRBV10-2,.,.,CASTRLRGYNEQFF,TGCGCCAGCACTCGACTTAGGGGTTACAATGAGCAGTTCTTC
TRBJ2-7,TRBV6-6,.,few,CASSPTGPTNPRYEQYF,TGTGCCAGCAGCCCCACCGGGCCGACTAATCCGCGCTACGAGCAGTACTTC
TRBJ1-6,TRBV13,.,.,CASSFRGRGSPLHF,TGTGCCAGCAGCTTCCGGGGGCGCGGGTCACCCCTCCACTTT
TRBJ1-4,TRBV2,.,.,CASRLEGENEKLFF,TGTGCCAGCAGACTCGAGGGGGAAAATGAAAAACTGTTTTTT
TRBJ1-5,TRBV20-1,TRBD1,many,CSANPNRGSQPQHF,TGCAGTGCTAACCCGAACAGGGGTAGTCAGCCCCAGCATTTT
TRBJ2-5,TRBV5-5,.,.,CASSSPGPRFLQTQYF,TGTGCCAGCAGCTCCCCGGGACCGAGATTTTTGCAGACCCAGTACTTC
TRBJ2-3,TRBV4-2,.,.,CASSHVIGTDTQYF,TGTGCCAGCAGCCACGTGATCGGCACAGATACGCAGTATTTT
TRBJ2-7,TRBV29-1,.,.,CSARDRVGEQYF,TGCAGCGCCCGGGACCGGGTGGGAGAGCAGTACTTC
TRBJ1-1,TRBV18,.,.,CASSPPADTEAFF,TGTGCCAGCTCACCACCGGCTGACACTGAAGCTTTCTTT
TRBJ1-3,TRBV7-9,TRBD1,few,CASSQTLYQEGTAGNTIYF,TGTGCCAGCAGCCAAACTTTATACCAGGAGGGGACAGCTGGAAACACCATATATTTT
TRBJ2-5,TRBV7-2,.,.,CASSSGAGGKTQYF,TGTGCCAGCAGCTCCGGGGCGGGCGGGAAGACCCAGTACTTC
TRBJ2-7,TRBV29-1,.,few,CSVEDGTNEQYF,TGCAGCGTTGAAGACGGAACTAACGAGCAGTACTTC
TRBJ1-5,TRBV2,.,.,CASSEWVDSNQPQHF,TGTGCCAGCAGTGAATGGGTTGATAGCAATCAGCCCCAGCATTTT
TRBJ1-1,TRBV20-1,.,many,CSARTQTETNTEAFF,TGCAGTGCTAGAACCCAAACAGAAACGAACACTGAAGCTTTCTTT
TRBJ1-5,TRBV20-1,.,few,CSASPTRSGGQPQHF,TGCAGTGCTAGTCCGACCCGGTCGGGGGGACAGCCCCAGCATTTT
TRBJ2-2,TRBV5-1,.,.,CASSLGRDTGELFFF,.